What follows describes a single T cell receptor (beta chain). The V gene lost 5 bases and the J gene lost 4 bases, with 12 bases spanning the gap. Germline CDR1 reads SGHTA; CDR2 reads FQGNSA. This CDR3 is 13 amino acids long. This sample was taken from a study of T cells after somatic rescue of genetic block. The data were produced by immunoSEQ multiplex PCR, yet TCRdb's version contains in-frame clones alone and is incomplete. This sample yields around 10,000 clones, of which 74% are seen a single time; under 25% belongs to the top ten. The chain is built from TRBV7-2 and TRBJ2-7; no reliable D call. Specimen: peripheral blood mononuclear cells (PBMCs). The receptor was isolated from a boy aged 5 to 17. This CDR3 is CASSPRNLYEQYF. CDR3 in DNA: TGTGCCAGCAGCCCGCGGAACCTTTACGAGCAGTACTTC.